This section outlines one T cell receptor (beta chain) sequence together with its context. This sample is drawn from a study of shared clonotypes between healthy human individuals. Study-level information: Per donor, three plates held CD4 naive cells, three held CD4 memory, two held CD8 naive and one held CD8 memory.

Splitting of CD4+ cells produced CD45RA+ naive and CD45RA-negative memory subsets. Replicate PCRs run on sorted subsets employed 200 ng DNA, around 31,000 T cell genomes. In the authors' methods: Filtering was not the same, since immunoSEQ gave junction-only sequences without quality scores. The table came from immunoSEQ multiplex PCR; TCRdb's copy has only in-frame clones and leaves some out. V and J calls and clone size are those listed in that table; D and trimming were worked out from the DNA. The data show about 2.3 million clones, 92% seen once. V was trimmed by 1 base and J by 0 bases, leaving 16 bases between them. The V gene's germline CDR1 is LGHNA and CDR2 YNFKEQ. CDR3 length: 18 amino acids.

The source material was naive CD4+ T cells from PBMCs. As to subset: CD45RA+ positively selected. This clonotype originated in a man between 18 and 29 years old in good health. Some clones in this sample may be carry-over from other donors' samples. This rearrangement joins TRBV4-2 to TRBJ1-3, with D possibly being TRBD1 (6 bases). This CDR3 is CASSQVGVVGGSGNTIYF. The CDR3 region has the DNA TGTGCCAGCAGCCAAGTGGGTGTGGTAGGGGGCTCTGGAAACACCATATATTTT.